This TCR beta chain originates from a study of blood T cells in healthy people across ages (dated by TCRdb to 2013 to 2016). Looking at the study overall: In model experiments, roughly one uniquely barcoded TCR beta cDNA molecule per two T cells was captured by template switching. For two donors (one aged 18 to 29 and one aged 80 or older), the study analyzed two additional independent replicas of 1 million unique cDNA reads from the same blood draw. Age-related changes in TCR beta repertoire diversity were measured in the study by deep sequencing normalized with unique cDNA molecular identifiers. The donors were split into four age groups: young (average 16 years), middle-aged (39), aged (approximately 60) and long-lived (approximately 80). To avoid experimental bias, donors of different ages were randomly spread across the sequencing lanes.

Systemically healthy Caucasian individuals from Russia, some 36 in total and aged roughly 6 to 100 years, were included as donors. About 10 milliliters of peripheral blood were collected from each donor into EDTA-treated Vacutainer tubes. Ficoll-Paque density-gradient centrifugation was used to isolate PBMCs, with at least 7 million per sample. Trizol reagent was used to extract total RNA from PBMCs, with at least 5.5 micrograms per sample. For every donor, flow cytometry on a PBMC aliquot measured the percentage of naive CD45RAhigh/CD27high T cells. As to this clonotype: The target of this receptor is not known. It has no much larger one-base neighbor in the sample; base qualities were not kept.

The method was 5' RACE. A second PCR of about 7 to 12 cycles was performed with a sample-barcoded 5' primer and a J-beta primer mix. A unique molecular identifier was introduced onto each TCR beta cDNA molecule by a template-switch 5' adaptor carrying 12 random nucleotides. Each sample yielded at least 3 million CDR3-containing paired-end reads. First-strand cDNA synthesis was performed from all RNA using the Mint cDNA synthesis kit, with priming by a TRBC-specific oligonucleotide. Following uracil-DNA glycosylase treatment, a first 18-cycle PCR with universal primers M1SS and BC2_uni_R was performed on all cDNA. In the paper's pipeline: Each sample was normalized by randomly selecting 1 million high-quality reads, each carrying a distinct molecular identifier. Instead of being binned into consensus sequences, reads with shared molecular identifiers were discarded. MiTCR, with a Q25 quality threshold and the strictest error-elimination algorithm, was used for CDR3 identification, clonotype clustering and error correction. A nonparametric unseen species model with Euler transformation was used to estimate a lower bound on total TCR beta diversity. Starting from the raw public reads, TCRdb applied fastp trimming at Q25, assembled clones with MiXCR and retained in-frame beta chains. Each CDR3 protein appears once, grouped with its most common genes and DNA. Here the V and J calls rest on TCRdb's processing, not on the authors' analysis. Here the sample has fewer than 2 million distinct CDR3 sequences; roughly two fifths occur a single time. More than 20% of the sample is held by the ten biggest clonotypes.

The CDR3 starts with the cysteine, ends with the phenylalanine, and has 14 residues. Only the CDR3 DNA is retained, 42 bases long and in frame from the first base. The germline ends are 11 bases apart after V is trimmed by 2 bases and J by 4 bases. CDR1 SEHNR and CDR2 FQNEAQ were looked up in the germline V gene (reference sequence). The full study reports these points: Since profiling was done on bulk unsorted PBMCs, naive and antigen-experienced compartments could not be conclusively compared. The percentage of naive T cells measured by flow cytometry correlated strongly with observed TCR beta diversity. Compared with the aged group, more naive CD4+ T cells, fewer expanded clones and increased TCR diversity were shown by the long-lived group, suggesting age selection. The CMV infection status of donors was not known, potentially confounding age-related changes in expanded clonotypes. Estimates of total diversity based on one million sequenced T cells were considered lower bounds and underestimates. Observed TCR beta diversity per million T cells fell roughly linearly with age, and a significant reduction was already apparent by age around 36.

The chain is encoded by TRBV7-9 joined to TRBJ1-1, and possibly TRBD1, on 5 matching bases. Specimen: blood. The sequence derives from a human donor in good health. Here is the DNA: TGTGCCAGCAGCTTATCGATGGGGACCACTGAAGCTTTCTTT. Its product reads: CASSLSMGTTEAFF. Joined to the reference TRBV7-9 and TRBJ1-1 proteins, this CDR3 gives the full variable domain: DTGVSQNPRHKITKRGQNVTFRCDPISEHNRLYWYRQTLGQGPEFLTYFQNEAQLEKSRLLSDRFSAERPKGSFSTLEIQRTEQGDSAMYLCASSLSMGTTEAFFGQGTRLTVV.